The rows below give T cell receptor beta chains drawn from one sample of a study of OX40 agonist ivuxolimab in advanced cancers. The method was immunoSEQ multiplex PCR; TCRdb's version includes in-frame clones alone and lacks a portion of them. There are roughly 64,000 clones in the sample; about 88% occur only once, and 3% lies in the top ten. Sequenced here: CD4+ or CD8+ T cells sorted from blood, sampled in a trial of the OX40 agonist ivuxolimab. These receptors originate from an adult with an advanced solid tumor such as melanoma, head and neck, liver or kidney cancer. Each CDR3 is given with its conserved first and last residue. Where a row states a size, it is once, few, many or the class of an expanded clone; other rows omit it.

clone_size | v_call | cdr3_aa
few | TRBV5-1 | CASSILSGGEAGELFF
NA | TRBV11-1 | CASSPSIMNTEAFF
NA | TRBV28 | CASSSPPTSSPLHF
NA | TRBV30 | CAWIRRGPPGELFF
NA | TRBV5-4 | CASSSRGQGNYEQYF
NA | TRBV18 | CASSPERVDQPQHF
NA | TRBV5-1 | CASSLLEGSPYEQYF
once | TRBV30 | CAWNQGAKETQYF
NA | TRBV27 | CASSFYRGQDQPQHF
NA | TRBV9 | CASSATPYNEQFF
NA | TRBV5-1 | CASSFQGQETQYF
NA | TRBV7-8 | CASSESPLGGYTF
few | TRBV15 | CATSSDLRGDYTF
NA | TRBV28 | CASREQDQPQHF
NA | TRBV15 | CATSRDRNPVPQYF
NA | TRBV10-3 | CAINGDTDTQYF